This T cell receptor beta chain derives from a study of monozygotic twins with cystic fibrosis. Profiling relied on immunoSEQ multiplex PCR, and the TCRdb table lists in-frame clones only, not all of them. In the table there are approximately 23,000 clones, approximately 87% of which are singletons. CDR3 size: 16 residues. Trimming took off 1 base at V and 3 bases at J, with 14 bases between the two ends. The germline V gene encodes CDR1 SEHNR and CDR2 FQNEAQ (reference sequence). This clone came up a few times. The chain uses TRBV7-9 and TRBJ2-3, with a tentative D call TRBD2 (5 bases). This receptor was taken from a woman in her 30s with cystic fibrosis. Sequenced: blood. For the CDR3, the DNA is TGTGCCAGCAGCTTAGTGTTCAGCGGATTAACAGATACGCAGTATTTT. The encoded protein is CASSLVFSGLTDTQYF.